This T cell receptor beta chain emerged from a study of CD8+ T cells in alopecia areata. Study in general: Tofacitinib ran 6 to 18 months, followed by 6 months off drug.

Per germline, CDR1 SGHVS and CDR2 FQNEAQ. This CDR3 is 17 amino acids long. J gave up 2 bases and V 3 bases, and 9 bases lay outside the gene matches. For this clone: The antigen is not known.

The treatment denotes: oral pan-JAK inhibitor, 5-10 mg twice daily. In alopecia areata patients, both lesional scalp punch biopsies and peripheral blood were collected. The sorting of PBMCs gave CD4+ and CD8+ T cells. TCR sequencing used cDNA made by reverse transcription of extracted RNA. Assay: immunoSEQ multiplex PCR; the TCRdb copy retains only in-frame clones and omits some. The data hold 90,000 to 120,000 clones, with around 83% observed a single time. Overall study results and limits: Researchers reported that TCR sharing among patients proved less clear than in mice, possibly HLA-linked.

The V and J genes are TRBV7-8 and TRBJ2-5; 10 nucleotides agree with TRBD2. The sequencing here drew on CD8+ T cells sorted from blood, taken at week 24, from a patient treated with tofacitinib. The sequence was obtained from a human donor with alopecia areata. As DNA, the CDR3 is TGTGCCAGCAGCTTGAATACCGGGACTAGCGATCAAGAGACCCAGTACTTC. It codes for CASSLNTGTSDQETQYF.